A selection of T cell receptor beta chains follows, all from one sample in a study of blood T cell repertoires in COVID-19. Sequencing used immunoSEQ multiplex PCR; TCRdb keeps in-frame clones, though not all of them. The table lists roughly 140,000 clones, 80% of them singletons. The material sequenced was peripheral blood. These receptors originate from a man aged 55 to 70 with active or convalescent COVID-19. Both conserved end residues are part of each CDR3. Each record gives: CDR3 DNA, CDR3 protein, D gene, clone size, V gene, J gene. The D gene is left open where the match is weak. Clone size appears in some rows only: once, few, many, or a class for an expanded clone.

DNA: TGTGCCAGCAGGGGAGAAACTGAAGCTTTCTTT; CDR3: CASRGETEAFF; D: NA; size: NA; V: TRBV2; J: TRBJ1-1
DNA: TGTGCCAGCAGTCTACCACTCGGTCTGAACATTCAGTACTTC; CDR3: CASSLPLGLNIQYF; D: NA; size: once; V: TRBV28; J: TRBJ2-4
DNA: TGTGCCAGCAGTTCCCAAGGACAGAAAAACATTCAGTACTTC; CDR3: CASSSQGQKNIQYF; D: NA; size: few; V: TRBV28; J: TRBJ2-4
DNA: TGTGCCAGCAGTCCGGGAGGAACCTACAATGAGCAGTTCTTC; CDR3: CASSPGGTYNEQFF; D: TRBD2; size: NA; V: TRBV2; J: TRBJ2-1
DNA: TGTGCCAGCAGGCAAGGGGGACCAGGGGACGAGCAGTACTTC; CDR3: CASRQGGPGDEQYF; D: NA; size: NA; V: TRBV6-5; J: TRBJ2-7
DNA: TGTGCCACCAGTGATGGACAGGCCTATGGCTACACCTTC; CDR3: CATSDGQAYGYTF; D: TRBD1; size: NA; V: TRBV24-1; J: TRBJ1-2
DNA: TGTGCCAAACAGTTACAGCCCCAGCATTTT; CDR3: CAKQLQPQHF; D: NA; size: NA; V: TRBV2; J: TRBJ1-5
DNA: TGTGCCAGCAGCGCACCCCGTAGTGAGCAGTTCTTC; CDR3: CASSAPRSEQFF; D: NA; size: NA; V: TRBV9; J: TRBJ2-1
DNA: TGTGCCAGCAGTCCCCAGGGGCGAGTAGAGACCCAGTACTTC; CDR3: CASSPQGRVETQYF; D: NA; size: NA; V: TRBV28; J: TRBJ2-5
DNA: TGCGCCAGCAGCCAAGCCTCTCGAGGGGGCCGAGACAGAATGAACACTGAAGCTTTCTTT; CDR3: CASSQASRGGRDRMNTEAFF; D: TRBD1; size: once; V: TRBV4-3; J: TRBJ1-1
DNA: TGTGCCAGTCGACAGGGTACAGATACGCAGTATTTT; CDR3: CASRQGTDTQYF; D: TRBD1; size: NA; V: TRBV19; J: TRBJ2-3
DNA: TGTGCCAGCACTTTGACTAGCGGGAGGGCCGCAGATACGCAGTATTTT; CDR3: CASTLTSGRAADTQYF; D: TRBD2; size: NA; V: TRBV2; J: TRBJ2-3
DNA: TGCGCCAGCAGCTACAGGGGTGGCTCCTACGAGCAGTACTTC; CDR3: CASSYRGGSYEQYF; D: TRBD1; size: NA; V: TRBV5-1; J: TRBJ2-7
DNA: TGCGCCAGCAGCCACCCAGTGGACAGGGGGCTGGACAATGAGCAGTTCTTC; CDR3: CASSHPVDRGLDNEQFF; D: TRBD1; size: NA; V: TRBV4-1; J: TRBJ2-1
DNA: TGTGCCAGCAGCCAAGGGTCGAGCGGGAGAGTTTGGAATGAGCAGTTCTTC; CDR3: CASSQGSSGRVWNEQFF; D: TRBD2; size: NA; V: TRBV3-1/TRBV3-2; J: TRBJ2-1
DNA: TGTGCCAGCAGCATAGCGGACCTGGGTACGCAGTATTTT; CDR3: CASSIADLGTQYF; D: NA; size: NA; V: TRBV2; J: TRBJ2-3
DNA: TGCAGCGTCACGACAGGGAACACTGAAGCTTTCTTT; CDR3: CSVTTGNTEAFF; D: NA; size: NA; V: TRBV29-1; J: TRBJ1-1
DNA: TGTGCCAGCAGGAGAGGGCGGGAGGGCCTTCATGGCACAGATACGCAGTATTTT; CDR3: CASRRGREGLHGTDTQYF; D: TRBD2; size: NA; V: TRBV28; J: TRBJ2-3
DNA: TGTGCCAGCTCACCGAGGCAGGGCGTCAACGCTTTCTTT; CDR3: CASSPRQGVNAFF; D: NA; size: few; V: TRBV18; J: TRBJ1-1
DNA: TGCGCCAGCAATAGCGGCCGATCCTACGAGCAGTACTTC; CDR3: CASNSGRSYEQYF; D: NA; size: NA; V: TRBV5-1; J: TRBJ2-7
DNA: TGTGCCAGCAGGCGTGCCGGGACAGCGAACACCGGGGAGCTGTTTTTT; CDR3: CASRRAGTANTGELFF; D: TRBD1; size: NA; V: TRBV5-4; J: TRBJ2-2
DNA: TGTGCCAGCAGCGCACAGCTAGCGGGAAAAGATGAGCAGTTCTTC; CDR3: CASSAQLAGKDEQFF; D: TRBD2; size: NA; V: TRBV5-4; J: TRBJ2-1
DNA: TGTGCCAGCAGGGGGGAGGGCGGGAGTTACGAGCAGTACTTC; CDR3: CASRGEGGSYEQYF; D: TRBD2; size: NA; V: TRBV25-1; J: TRBJ2-7
DNA: TGTGCCAGCAGCCAATTCGCAGGGGGCTCTGGAAACACCATATATTTT; CDR3: CASSQFAGGSGNTIYF; D: TRBD1; size: NA; V: TRBV3-1/TRBV3-2; J: TRBJ1-3
DNA: TGTGCCAGCGGGAGGAACACTGAAGCTTTCTTT; CDR3: CASGRNTEAFF; D: NA; size: few; V: TRBV2; J: TRBJ1-1
DNA: TGTGCCAGCAGCGGACGGGACAGGTCCAGGGAGCAGTACTTC; CDR3: CASSGRDRSREQYF; D: TRBD1; size: NA; V: TRBV9; J: TRBJ2-7
DNA: TGCAGCGTTGCCCGGGAAGACTATGGCTACACCTTC; CDR3: CSVAREDYGYTF; D: NA; size: NA; V: TRBV29-1; J: TRBJ1-2
DNA: TGTGCCAGCAGCAGACGAGGCCTTGTGGAGACCCAGTACTTC; CDR3: CASSRRGLVETQYF; D: NA; size: NA; V: TRBV13; J: TRBJ2-5
DNA: TGTGCCAGCAGCTTTGAGATTGTCGGGGGACGATTTAATGAAAAACTGTTTTTT; CDR3: CASSFEIVGGRFNEKLFF; D: NA; size: few; V: TRBV5-5; J: TRBJ1-4
DNA: TGTGCCAGCGTACACGGAGGCAGTGCTGAAGCTTTCTTT; CDR3: CASVHGGSAEAFF; D: NA; size: NA; V: TRBV7-9; J: TRBJ1-1
DNA: TGTGCCAGCAGCTTGGGCAGCCCGAACACTGAAGCTTTCTTT; CDR3: CASSLGSPNTEAFF; D: NA; size: few; V: TRBV7-9; J: TRBJ1-1
DNA: TGTGCCATCAGTGAGGCAGGGGACTCCTACGAGCAGTACTTC; CDR3: CAISEAGDSYEQYF; D: NA; size: NA; V: TRBV10-3; J: TRBJ2-7
DNA: TGCGCCAGCAGCGAACAAGGGACAGGGACCCACAATGAGCAGTTCTTC; CDR3: CASSEQGTGTHNEQFF; D: TRBD1; size: NA; V: TRBV5-1; J: TRBJ2-1
DNA: TGTGCCAGCAGTTCTAACAGGGATAAGCAGCCCCAGCATTTT; CDR3: CASSSNRDKQPQHF; D: NA; size: NA; V: TRBV28; J: TRBJ1-5
DNA: TGTGCCAGCAGCTACCAGCGGGGGGCTGGGGTGGAGCAGTTCTTC; CDR3: CASSYQRGAGVEQFF; D: TRBD2; size: NA; V: TRBV7-8; J: TRBJ2-1
DNA: TGCGCCAGCAGGGACACAGGGAAGAGCTCCTATAATTCACCCCTCCACTTT; CDR3: CASRDTGKSSYNSPLHF; D: NA; size: NA; V: TRBV5-1; J: TRBJ1-6
DNA: TGTGCCAGCAGCCTAGGACTAGCGGGGACCAACAATGAGCAGTTCTTC; CDR3: CASSLGLAGTNNEQFF; D: TRBD2; size: NA; V: TRBV9; J: TRBJ2-1
DNA: TGTGCCAGCAGCGTATCGGGAGAGTCCAATCAGCCCCAGCATTTT; CDR3: CASSVSGESNQPQHF; D: NA; size: many; V: TRBV9; J: TRBJ1-5
DNA: TGCGCCAGCAGCTTGAAGGGACAGGGGGCTCGGAACACTGAAGCTTTCTTT; CDR3: CASSLKGQGARNTEAFF; D: TRBD1; size: NA; V: TRBV5-1; J: TRBJ1-1
DNA: TGTGCCAGCAGCCCCGGGGGGGGCACTAACTATGGCTACACCTTC; CDR3: CASSPGGGTNYGYTF; D: NA; size: NA; V: TRBV5-4; J: TRBJ1-2
DNA: TGTGCCAGTAGTGGCAGGGGGCTGAGCACTGAAGCTTTCTTT; CDR3: CASSGRGLSTEAFF; D: TRBD1; size: few; V: TRBV19; J: TRBJ1-1
DNA: TGCGCCAGCAGCCCCTCGGACAGTCGGGTAGCTTTCTTT; CDR3: CASSPSDSRVAFF; D: NA; size: NA; V: TRBV5-1; J: TRBJ1-1
DNA: TGTGCCAGCAGTCTGGCGGGGCTACAAGAGACCCAGTACTTC; CDR3: CASSLAGLQETQYF; D: NA; size: NA; V: TRBV7-3; J: TRBJ2-5
DNA: TGTGCCAGCAGCTTGGTGACTCATGGCTACACCTTC; CDR3: CASSLVTHGYTF; D: NA; size: few; V: TRBV5-4; J: TRBJ1-2
DNA: TGCGCCAGCAGCCAGGAACAGGGAACGGGCTACACCTTC; CDR3: CASSQEQGTGYTF; D: NA; size: once; V: TRBV4-3; J: TRBJ1-2
DNA: TGTGCCAGCAGCTTAGCAGGACAGCTCAATCAGCCCCAGCATTTT; CDR3: CASSLAGQLNQPQHF; D: NA; size: NA; V: TRBV7-2; J: TRBJ1-5
DNA: TGCGCCAGCAGCTTCGAGATTTCTAGCGGGTTGTACAATGAGCAGTTCTTC; CDR3: CASSFEISSGLYNEQFF; D: TRBD2; size: NA; V: TRBV4-1; J: TRBJ2-1
DNA: TGTGCCTGCCGAGGGGCGGGAAAGGCAGATACGCAGTATTTT; CDR3: CACRGAGKADTQYF; D: NA; size: NA; V: TRBV6-5; J: TRBJ2-3
DNA: TGTGCCGCGAAGAAAGATCCCATGAACACTGAAGCTTTCTTT; CDR3: CAAKKDPMNTEAFF; D: NA; size: few; V: TRBV10-3; J: TRBJ1-1
DNA: TGCGCCAGCAGCATTACAGGGAAGGGGATTGGAACAGATACGCAGTATTTT; CDR3: CASSITGKGIGTDTQYF; D: NA; size: NA; V: TRBV5-1; J: TRBJ2-3
DNA: TGTGCCACCTGGGAGGGGGGGGCGAACACTGAAGCTTTCTTT; CDR3: CATWEGGANTEAFF; D: NA; size: NA; V: TRBV18; J: TRBJ1-1
DNA: TGTGCCAGCAGTTACGCACCTAGCGGCCAAGAGACCCAGTACTTC; CDR3: CASSYAPSGQETQYF; D: TRBD2; size: NA; V: TRBV6-2/TRBV6-3; J: TRBJ2-5
DNA: TGCGCCAGCAGCTGGGACGGGACAGGCGTGGAGACAGATACGCAGTATTTT; CDR3: CASSWDGTGVETDTQYF; D: TRBD1; size: once; V: TRBV5-1; J: TRBJ2-3
DNA: TGTGCCAGCAGCCAAGCAGTCAGGACTAGCGGAGGGGGCATTCAGTACTTC; CDR3: CASSQAVRTSGGGIQYF; D: TRBD2; size: NA; V: TRBV4-2; J: TRBJ2-4